One TCR beta chain is described in this entry. In the original analysis: Scientists estimated how many nucleated cells there were by amplifying reference gene primers. Using immunoSEQ multiplex PCR, the repertoire was profiled, and TCRdb retains in-frame clones only, with some absent. Clone size and V and J calls were adopted from that table, with D and trimming inferred from the DNA. The table includes about 250,000 clones, 85% to 90% detected once. This sample was taken from a study of blood T cell repertoires in COVID-19. The CDR3 extends over 13 amino acids. Deletions cut 4 bases from V and 6 bases from J, with 13 bases between. Per germline, CDR1 SGHTA and CDR2 FQGNSA.

The chain recombines TRBV7-2 with TRBJ2-7, with D possibly matching TRBD2 (6 bases). The TCR originated in a man between 35 and 55 years old who had recovered from COVID-19. The sequenced sample was PBMCs or T cells enriched from blood (not recorded which). CDR3 DNA: TGTGCCAGCAGCTCGTGGTTGGGGGGCGAGCAGTACTTC. Translated, it gives CASSSWLGGEQYF.